This is a list of T cell receptor beta chains from one sample in a study of T cells after yellow fever vaccination. TCRdb ran MiXCR on the 5' RACE reads and lists one entry per CDR3 protein. The table includes a few hundred thousand distinct CDR3 sequences, roughly an eighth detected once. The sample was CD4+ T cells sorted from PBMCs, taken 15 days after the yellow fever booster vaccination. The origin of the receptors is a man aged 18-30 years who received the YFV17D yellow fever vaccine. Each CDR3 is given with its conserved first and last residue. The D gene is left open where the match is weak. Size tells how often a clone was seen (once, few, many) or the class of an expanded clone, and some rows leave it out.

V: TRBV27
size: few
D: .
J: TRBJ2-2
CDR3: CASSLKQGRNTGELFF
DNA: TGTGCCAGCAGTTTAAAACAGGGCCGAAACACCGGGGAGCTGTTTTTT

V: TRBV20-1
size: few
D: .
J: TRBJ1-3
CDR3: CSARDDKGAGNTIYF
DNA: TGCAGTGCTAGAGACGACAAAGGGGCTGGAAACACCATATATTTT

V: TRBV24-1
size: few
D: TRBD1
J: TRBJ2-7
CDR3: CATSDPGQPNSYEQYF
DNA: TGTGCCACCAGTGACCCGGGACAGCCCAACTCCTACGAGCAGTACTTC

V: TRBV6-1
size: few
D: .
J: TRBJ1-2
CDR3: CASREPGGPVGYTF
DNA: TGTGCCAGCAGGGAACCGGGGGGTCCGGTGGGCTACACCTTC

V: TRBV6-2/TRBV6-3
size: few
D: .
J: TRBJ1-6
CDR3: CASRHAGTKGYNSPLHF
DNA: TGTGCCAGCAGACACGCCGGGACGAAGGGCTATAATTCACCCCTCCACTTT

V: TRBV5-1
size: .
D: .
J: TRBJ2-2
CDR3: CASTTGGTGELFF
DNA: TGCGCCAGCACGACCGGGGGAACCGGGGAGCTGTTTTTT

V: TRBV7-2
size: few
D: TRBD1
J: TRBJ1-1
CDR3: CASSTRQGATEAFF
DNA: TGTGCCAGCAGTACTCGACAGGGCGCCACTGAAGCTTTCTTT

V: TRBV7-2
size: few
D: TRBD1
J: TRBJ2-5
CDR3: CASSPPGTGSGGAQYF
DNA: TGTGCCAGCAGCCCCCCCGGGACAGGGTCCGGAGGGGCCCAGTACTTC

V: TRBV10-2
size: .
D: .
J: TRBJ2-5
CDR3: CASSEWGESRQETQYF
DNA: TGCGCCAGCAGTGAGTGGGGGGAAAGTCGTCAAGAGACCCAGTACTTC

V: TRBV3-1
size: few
D: TRBD1
J: TRBJ2-7
CDR3: CASSTGGREQYF
DNA: TGTGCCAGCTCCACAGGGGGAAGGGAGCAGTACTTC

V: TRBV24-1
size: .
D: TRBD1
J: TRBJ2-5
CDR3: CATRGQGETQYF
DNA: TGTGCCACCAGGGGACAGGGAGAGACCCAGTACTTC

V: TRBV27
size: .
D: TRBD1
J: TRBJ2-1
CDR3: CASSRDRVSNEQFF
DNA: TGTGCCAGCAGCCGGGACAGGGTGTCGAATGAGCAGTTCTTC

V: TRBV6-1
size: .
D: TRBD1
J: TRBJ1-1
CDR3: CASSEWVQGAEAFF
DNA: TGTGCCAGCAGTGAATGGGTACAGGGGGCTGAAGCTTTCTTT

V: TRBV1
size: .
D: .
J: TRBJ2-1
CDR3: CTSSQDRDRGSDEQFF
DNA: TGCACCAGCAGCCAAGATCGGGACAGGGGGTCGGATGAGCAGTTCTTC

V: TRBV7-3
size: many
D: .
J: TRBJ2-2
CDR3: CASSSSVQTGELFF
DNA: TGTGCCAGCAGCTCCTCCGTTCAAACCGGGGAGCTGTTTTTT

V: TRBV4-3
size: once
D: .
J: TRBJ2-1
CDR3: CASSRDITGTRVDEQFF
DNA: TGCGCCAGCAGCCGGGATATAACGGGCACACGTGTCGATGAGCAGTTCTTC

V: TRBV30
size: .
D: TRBD2
J: TRBJ2-7
CDR3: CARTEQTGGEQYF
DNA: TGTGCCCGTACGGAACAGACGGGGGGGGAGCAGTACTTC

V: TRBV6-6
size: few
D: TRBD1
J: TRBJ1-4
CDR3: CASSQYRGATNEKLFF
DNA: TGTGCCAGCAGCCAATACAGGGGCGCAACTAATGAAAAACTGTTTTTT

V: TRBV30
size: .
D: .
J: TRBJ1-1
CDR3: CAWSGTANTEAFF
DNA: TGTGCCTGGAGTGGGACGGCGAACACTGAAGCTTTCTTT

V: TRBV30
size: few
D: TRBD2
J: TRBJ2-7
CDR3: CAWSGDLAGAREQYF
DNA: TGTGCCTGGAGTGGCGATCTAGCGGGGGCGAGGGAGCAGTACTTC

V: TRBV24-1
size: few
D: TRBD1
J: TRBJ1-5
CDR3: CATSVPGGNQPQHF
DNA: TGTGCCACCAGTGTTCCAGGGGGTAATCAGCCCCAGCATTTT

V: TRBV2
size: .
D: .
J: TRBJ1-1
CDR3: CASSAFGVNTEAFF
DNA: TGTGCCAGCAGTGCATTCGGGGTGAACACTGAAGCTTTCTTT

V: TRBV4-2
size: .
D: .
J: TRBJ2-5
CDR3: CASSPTVTVSSQETQYF
DNA: TGTGCCAGCAGCCCGACAGTGACGGTATCGAGTCAAGAGACCCAGTACTTC

V: TRBV7-6
size: few
D: .
J: TRBJ2-2
CDR3: CASQGRSTGELFF
DNA: TGTGCCAGCCAGGGCAGGAGCACCGGGGAGCTGTTTTTT

V: TRBV4-2
size: many
D: .
J: TRBJ2-1
CDR3: CASSQEPGHRQVF
DNA: TGTGCCAGCAGCCAAGAACCGGGACACCGGCAGGTCTTC

V: TRBV27
size: .
D: .
J: TRBJ2-4
CDR3: CASRTTAKNIQYF
DNA: TGTGCCTCTCGGACAACAGCCAAAAACATTCAGTACTTC

V: TRBV27
size: few
D: .
J: TRBJ2-7
CDR3: CASSLNRQTKFEQYF
DNA: TGTGCCAGCAGTTTAAACCGCCAAACCAAGTTCGAGCAGTACTTC

V: TRBV7-6
size: few
D: TRBD1
J: TRBJ2-5
CDR3: CASSLRGTATFGETQYF
DNA: TGTGCCAGCAGCTTACGAGGGACAGCCACCTTCGGGGAGACCCAGTACTTC

V: TRBV3-1
size: many
D: .
J: TRBJ2-1
CDR3: CASSPNGGEQFF
DNA: TGTGCCAGCAGCCCAAACGGCGGTGAGCAGTTCTTC

V: TRBV12-3/TRBV12-4
size: few
D: .
J: TRBJ2-5
CDR3: CASSSSGGSETQYF
DNA: TGTGCCAGCAGCAGTAGTGGGGGATCGGAGACCCAGTACTTC

V: TRBV6-5
size: .
D: .
J: TRBJ2-1
CDR3: CASSYSRGLVLRAYNEQFF
DNA: TGTGCCAGCAGTTACTCGAGGGGACTGGTCCTCCGAGCCTACAATGAGCAGTTCTTC

V: TRBV2
size: .
D: .
J: TRBJ1-5
CDR3: CASKKDGGNQPQHF
DNA: TGTGCCAGCAAAAAAGATGGTGGCAATCAGCCCCAGCATTTT

V: TRBV7-9
size: many
D: .
J: TRBJ1-2
CDR3: CASSPPQGGYTF
DNA: TGTGCCAGCAGCCCACCGCAGGGTGGCTACACCTTC

V: TRBV3-1
size: .
D: .
J: TRBJ2-5
CDR3: CASSQGWGPQETQYF
DNA: TGTGCCAGCAGCCAAGGCTGGGGCCCCCAAGAGACCCAGTACTTC

V: TRBV7-2
size: few
D: TRBD2
J: TRBJ2-3
CDR3: CASSSRVAGSTDTQYF
DNA: TGTGCCAGCAGCTCCCGGGTAGCGGGGAGCACAGATACGCAGTATTTT

V: TRBV2
size: .
D: .
J: TRBJ2-7
CDR3: CASQVAYEQYF
DNA: TGTGCCAGCCAGGTCGCCTACGAGCAGTACTTC

V: TRBV7-2
size: many
D: .
J: TRBJ1-1
CDR3: CASSFDRQNTEAFF
DNA: TGTGCCAGCAGCTTCGACAGACAGAACACTGAAGCTTTCTTT

V: TRBV9
size: many
D: TRBD1
J: TRBJ1-1
CDR3: CASSPWTGRSNTEAFF
DNA: TGTGCCAGCAGCCCGTGGACAGGGCGAAGTAACACTGAAGCTTTCTTT

V: TRBV7-6
size: .
D: TRBD1
J: TRBJ2-7
CDR3: CASSPRPGQGYEQYF
DNA: TGTGCCAGCAGCCCGCGCCCCGGACAGGGGTACGAGCAGTACTTC

V: TRBV5-1
size: few
D: TRBD1
J: TRBJ2-3
CDR3: CASSRRDRLTDTQYF
DNA: TGCGCCAGCAGCCGCAGGGACAGACTCACAGATACGCAGTATTTT

V: TRBV7-6
size: few
D: .
J: TRBJ1-2
CDR3: CASSLAPQEQYGYTF
DNA: TGTGCCAGCAGCTTAGCGCCACAGGAGCAGTATGGCTACACCTTC

V: TRBV2
size: many
D: .
J: TRBJ1-1
CDR3: CAATGNTEAFF
DNA: TGTGCAGCAACAGGGAACACTGAAGCTTTCTTT

V: TRBV29-1
size: .
D: .
J: TRBJ1-2
CDR3: CSVRDRGDGYTF
DNA: TGCAGCGTTAGAGACCGGGGGGATGGCTACACCTTC

V: TRBV5-6
size: .
D: TRBD1
J: TRBJ1-2
CDR3: CASSPTGNHGYTF
DNA: TGTGCCAGCAGCCCGACAGGGAATCATGGCTACACCTTC

V: TRBV4-3
size: .
D: .
J: TRBJ1-2
CDR3: CASSLNNFGGQRGYTF
DNA: TGCGCCAGCAGCCTAAATAACTTCGGGGGACAACGTGGCTACACCTTC

V: TRBV5-1
size: few
D: .
J: TRBJ1-2
CDR3: CASSPQGSGSGYTF
DNA: TGCGCCAGCAGTCCACAGGGCAGTGGATCTGGCTACACCTTC

V: TRBV11-3
size: .
D: .
J: TRBJ2-3
CDR3: CASSGGDGADTQYF
DNA: TGTGCCAGCAGCGGAGGGGACGGGGCAGATACGCAGTATTTT

V: TRBV7-2
size: .
D: .
J: TRBJ1-1
CDR3: CASRLGGRIEAFF
DNA: TGTGCCAGCAGACTGGGGGGGCGAATTGAAGCTTTCTTT

V: TRBV5-1
size: few
D: .
J: TRBJ2-4
CDR3: CASKAGGNIQYF
DNA: TGCGCCAGCAAAGCCGGGGGAAACATTCAGTACTTC

V: TRBV5-1
size: many
D: .
J: TRBJ2-3
CDR3: CASSFGSGTDTQYF
DNA: TGTGCCAGCAGCTTCGGGTCAGGCACAGATACGCAGTATTTT

V: TRBV4-3
size: many
D: .
J: TRBJ1-3
CDR3: CASSHEVTGNTIYF
DNA: TGCGCCAGCAGCCACGAGGTAACCGGAAACACCATATATTTT

V: TRBV9
size: .
D: TRBD1
J: TRBJ2-5
CDR3: CASSPGTVGETQYF
DNA: TGTGCCAGCAGCCCCGGGACAGTCGGGGAGACCCAGTACTTC

V: TRBV7-2
size: few
D: TRBD2
J: TRBJ2-5
CDR3: CASRRGLAGGGETQYF
DNA: TGTGCCAGCAGGCGGGGACTAGCGGGGGGTGGGGAGACCCAGTACTTC

V: TRBV5-1
size: few
D: .
J: TRBJ2-7
CDR3: CASSFRAGHYEQYF
DNA: TGCGCCAGCAGCTTCAGGGCGGGGCACTACGAGCAGTACTTC

V: TRBV6-5
size: .
D: .
J: TRBJ1-2
CDR3: CASRDAGAINYGYTF
DNA: TGTGCCAGCAGGGACGCGGGAGCCATTAACTATGGCTACACCTTC

V: TRBV4-2
size: few
D: .
J: TRBJ2-3
CDR3: CATAPVGGTDTQYF
DNA: TGTGCCACCGCCCCGGTGGGGGGCACAGATACGCAGTATTTT

V: TRBV7-2
size: few
D: TRBD2
J: TRBJ2-3
CDR3: CASSSQPGLAVPRYF
DNA: TGTGCCAGCAGCTCCCAGCCGGGACTAGCGGTCCCGCGGTATTTT

V: TRBV7-2
size: many
D: .
J: TRBJ2-3
CDR3: CASSFQTRSTDTQYF
DNA: TGTGCCAGCAGCTTTCAGACCCGTAGCACAGATACGCAGTATTTT

V: TRBV2
size: .
D: TRBD2
J: TRBJ2-3
CDR3: CASVARGITDTQYF
DNA: TGTGCCAGCGTAGCGCGGGGGATCACAGATACGCAGTATTTT

V: TRBV28
size: .
D: .
J: TRBJ1-2
CDR3: CASRLVQRYGYTF
DNA: TGTGCCAGCAGACTGGTACAGCGCTATGGCTACACCTTC